One and the same sample provided the 17 T cell receptor beta chains below, sequenced in a study of CD8 T cells in ankylosing spondylitis. TCRdb used MiXCR to reprocess the 5' RACE reads, holding one entry per CDR3 protein. Seen here are more than 150,000 distinct CDR3 sequences, over 15% observed once, and the top ten hold approximately 4.3%. Sequencing input: blood, either unsorted or a sorted T cell fraction (not recorded which). These TCRs come from a male donor between 5 and 35 years old with ankylosing spondylitis or in good health (not recorded which).

This clonotype was seen ten or more times. The rearrangement joins TRBV11-2 to TRBJ2-5; D is ambiguous. Germline CDR1 reads SGHAT; CDR2 reads FQNNGV. V was cut by 2 bases and J by 6 bases, with 7 bases left in between. CDR3 length: 12 residues. The CDR3 DNA is TGTGCCAGCAGCTTACAGTCGAAGACCCAGTACTTC. Its protein product is CASSLQSKTQYF.

This clonotype was observed at least ten times. The chain is built from TRBV20-1 and TRBJ2-7; no firm D call. Germline V gene data show CDR1 as DFQATT and CDR2 as SNEGSKA (reference sequence). The CDR3 runs 13 residues. V dropped 2 bases and J dropped 4 bases, with 12 bases sitting between them. In DNA form, the CDR3 reads TGCAGTGCTAGATCGAGACTCCGGTACGAGCAGTACTTC. Protein: CSARSRLRYEQYF.

This clonotype was seen ten or more times. J is TRBJ2-1 and V is TRBV24-1; the D is unclear. Germline V gene sequence: CDR1 KGHDR, CDR2 SFDVKD. V was pared by 3 bases and J by 1 base, with 6 bases between. CDR3 length: 14 amino acids. The CDR3 region has the DNA TGTGCCACCAGTGATGCTAATTCCTACAATGAGCAGTTCTTC. Translation: CATSDANSYNEQFF.

Ten or more counts support this clonotype. The V call is TRBV5-1, the J call TRBJ1-4, with 9 bases lining up with TRBD1. Trimming took 4 bases from V and 8 from J; bases not matched to a gene: 12. CDR1 and CDR2 (germline): SGHRS, YFSETQ. This CDR3 contains 16 residues. The CDR3 spells CASSPTPGTGREKLFF. DNA of the CDR3: TGCGCCAGCAGCCCCACCCCCGGGACAGGGCGCGAAAAACTGTTTTTT. The variable domain in full, completed from reference TRBV5-1 and TRBJ1-4, reads KAGVTQTPRYLIKTRGQQVTLSCSPISGHRSVSWYQQTPGQGLQFLFEYFSETQRNKGNFPGRFSGRQFSNSRSEMNVSTLELGDSALYLCASSPTPGTGREKLFFGSGTQLSVL.

This clonotype was observed many times. The gene calls are TRBV4-2 and TRBJ2-5, with 13 bases identical to TRBD2. From germline, CDR1 is LGHNA and CDR2 YNFKEQ. The J segment lost 3 bases and the V segment lost 5 bases, leaving 9 bases of the junction unmatched. The CDR3 is made up of 17 amino acids. The CDR3 here is CASSAGRGLAGKETQYF. DNA for the CDR3: TGTGCCAGCAGCGCCGGCCGGGGACTAGCGGGAAAAGAGACCCAGTACTTC.

At least ten counts were recorded for this clonotype. This chain joins TRBV12-3 or TRBV12-4 and TRBJ2-7; maybe TRBD1 (6 bases). Trimming took 6 bases from V and 5 from J, leaving 11 bases between them. This CDR3 is built from 12 residues. CDR3 nucleotides: TGTGCCAGCAGCGATCAGGGGAACGAGCAGTACTTC. Its translation is CASSDQGNEQYF.

This clonotype was seen many times. The V gene is TRBV9, the J gene TRBJ2-3, with 8 bases lining up with TRBD2. Trimming removed 0 bases from V and 2 bases from J; junction bases left unmatched: 2. This CDR3 region has 15 residues. The germline CDR1 and CDR2 sequences are SGDLS and YYNGEE. Written as DNA, the CDR3 is TGTGCCAGCAGCGTAGGGACTAGCTCCACAGATACGCAGTATTTT. Encoded protein: CASSVGTSSTDTQYF.

This rearrangement joins TRBV5-6 to TRBJ2-5, with unresolved D. V gave up 6 bases and J gave up 3 bases, with 6 bases separating them. Germline-derived CDR1 and CDR2 are SGHDT and YYEEEE. CDR3 size: 11 residues. CDR3 residues: CASNQKETQYF. The CDR3 DNA sequence: TGTGCCAGCAACCAAAAAGAGACCCAGTACTTC.

The chain is built from TRBV4-2 and TRBJ2-7; D remains unclear. CDR3 length: 13 amino acids. CDR1 and CDR2 from the germline V gene are LGHNA and YNFKEQ. V shed 2 bases and J shed 6 bases, with 11 bases lying between them. The CDR3 reads CASSQLTPPEQYF. CDR3 nucleotides: TGTGCCAGCAGCCAACTAACCCCACCCGAGCAGTACTTC.

This clonotype was observed many times. The chain recombines TRBV20-1 with TRBJ2-3, with D tentatively TRBD1 or TRBD2 (5 bases each). Germline V lookup: CDR1 DFQATT, CDR2 SNEGSKA (reference sequence). V lost 2 bases and J lost 1, with 10 bases in between. The length of the CDR3 is 14 residues. The CDR3 DNA reads TGCAGTGCTAGATACGGGACGGGCACAGATACGCAGTATTTT. Protein sequence: CSARYGTGTDTQYF.

There are many counts of this clonotype. This rearrangement joins TRBV4-2 to TRBJ1-4; D possibly corresponds to TRBD1 (6 bases). V lost 1 base to trimming and J lost 0 bases, with 21 bases between them. Germline V lookup: CDR1 LGHNA, CDR2 YNFKEQ. The CDR3 loop spans 20 amino acids. The CDR3 region has the DNA TGTGCCAGCAGCCAAGTCCCTGGCAGGGGCCGTAGGACAACTAATGAAAAACTGTTTTTT. Amino acids: CASSQVPGRGRRTTNEKLFF.

This clonotype was detected ten times or more. The chain has TRBV24-1 and TRBJ2-2; TRBD1 matches at 9 bases. Trimming cost V 4 bases and J 4 bases; bases outside gene matches: 6. CDR3 length: 16 amino acids. Per germline, CDR1 KGHDR and CDR2 SFDVKD. For the CDR3, the DNA is TGTGCCACCAGTGACCGGACAGGGGAGCTCACCGGGGAGCTGTTTTTT. Its protein is CATSDRTGELTGELFF.

The chain links TRBV7-2 to TRBJ2-1, with D perhaps matching TRBD1 or TRBD2 (5 bases each). The V end lost 8 bases, the J end lost 1 base, and 15 bases lay between the germline ends. CDR3 length: 15 residues. Looked up from germline, CDR1 is SGHTA and CDR2 is FQGNSA. The CDR3 is CASFPGWGSYNEQFF. CDR3 sequence (DNA): TGTGCCAGCTTCCCTGGGTGGGGGTCCTACAATGAGCAGTTCTTC. The full variable domain, with the rest looked up from reference TRBV7-2 and TRBJ2-1, is GAGVSQSPSNKVTEKGKDVELRCDPISGHTALYWYRQSLGQGLEFLIYFQGNSAPDKSGLPSDRFSAERTGGSVSTLTIQRTQQEDSAVYLCASFPGWGSYNEQFFGPGTRLTVL.

There are many counts of this clonotype. The rearrangement uses TRBV20-1 and TRBJ2-7; 9 bases map to TRBD2. The CDR3 spans 13 residues. V shed 3 bases, J shed 5 bases, and the junction held 5 bases outside the gene matches. Germline CDR1 is DFQATT and CDR2 is SNEGSKA (reference sequence). The CDR3 DNA sequence: TGCAGTGCTAGGGGGACTAGCCCCCACGAGCAGTACTTC. Translated, it gives CSARGTSPHEQYF.

This clonotype was seen only a few times. This chain uses TRBV7-6 with TRBJ2-1; 8 bases align to TRBD2. The trim removed 2 bases at V and 3 bases at J, leaving 0 bases unmatched. The CDR3 is made up of 14 amino acids. CDR1 SGHVS and CDR2 FNYEAQ come from the germline V gene. CDR3 coding DNA: TGTGCCAGCAGCTTACGGGAGGGCTACAATGAGCAGTTCTTC. Its translation is CASSLREGYNEQFF.

At least ten counts were recorded for this clonotype. The chain is built from TRBV12-3 or TRBV12-4 and TRBJ2-5, with D possibly TRBD2 on 5 matching bases. The CDR3 length is 13 residues. The V and J ends lost 6 bases and 4 bases respectively, with 12 bases between them. The chain's CDR3 is CASRADLRETQYF. CDR3 nucleotide sequence: TGTGCCAGCAGAGCGGACCTAAGAGAGACCCAGTACTTC.

This clonotype has at least ten counts. The V call is TRBV5-1, the J call TRBJ1-1, with D possibly TRBD1 on 5 matching bases. The CDR3 has 14 amino acids. Trimming cost V 2 bases and J 0 bases, with 8 bases left between them. Germline lookup yields CDR1 SGHRS and CDR2 YFSETQ. The CDR3 spells CASSFGTVNTEAFF. The CDR3 DNA is TGCGCCAGCAGCTTCGGGACGGTGAACACTGAAGCTTTCTTT.